These T cell receptor beta chains were read from a single sample in a study of blood T cell repertoires in COVID-19. Method: immunoSEQ multiplex PCR; TCRdb's copy keeps in-frame clones and lacks some. Altogether hundreds of thousands of clones are present, 88% being singletons, with the ten largest covering about 8.5%. The sample consisted of peripheral blood. The receptors were sampled from a man younger than 30 with active or convalescent COVID-19. CDR3s include the opening cysteine and the closing phenylalanine or tryptophan. D genes are given only for firm matches. Expanded clones get a size class; other rows say once, few or many, or leave the size out.

TRBJ1-2 TRBV7-6 . . CASSPAGANYGYTF TGTGCCAGCAGCCCTGCAGGGGCGAACTATGGCTACACCTTC
TRBJ1-4 TRBV5-6 . once CASSSPRNEKLFF TGTGCCAGCAGCTCCCCCCGTAATGAAAAACTGTTTTTT
TRBJ1-2 TRBV19 . . CASSISRPDYGYTF TGTGCCAGTAGTATTTCCAGGCCCGACTATGGCTACACCTTC
TRBJ2-7 TRBV27 . . CASSPRAQRSSYEQYF TGTGCCAGCAGCCCGAGGGCTCAGAGAAGCTCCTACGAGCAGTACTTC
TRBJ2-2 TRBV27 TRBD1 . CASSLTGPGELFF TGTGCCAGCAGTCTGACAGGGCCCGGGGAGCTGTTTTTT
TRBJ2-2 TRBV3-1/TRBV3-2 . . CASSQDVGGNTGELFF TGTGCCAGCAGCCAAGATGTGGGAGGGAACACCGGGGAGCTGTTTTTT
TRBJ2-3 TRBV7-2 . . CASSRASGFEDTQYF TGTGCCAGCAGCAGAGCGTCAGGGTTCGAAGATACGCAGTATTTT
TRBJ1-1 TRBV19 . once CASTGAGSEAFF TGTGCCAGTACTGGGGCAGGTTCTGAAGCTTTCTTT
TRBJ2-5 TRBV2 . . CASIGDNRETQYF TGTGCCAGCATAGGGGACAATAGAGAGACCCAGTACTTC
TRBJ1-1 TRBV12-2 . . CANAGGTEAFF TGTGCAAACGCAGGTGGGACTGAAGCTTTCTTT
TRBJ1-3 TRBV18 TRBD1 . CASSKVGTVSGNTIYF TGTGCCAGCTCAAAAGTCGGGACAGTCAGTGGAAACACCATATATTTT
TRBJ2-5 TRBV18 TRBD2 . CASSPLASGGYQETQYF TGTGCCAGCTCACCACTTGCAAGCGGGGGGTACCAAGAGACCCAGTACTTC
TRBJ1-2 TRBV28 TRBD1 once CASSLTGGGYTF TGTGCCAGCAGTCTGACAGGGGGCGGCTACACCTTC
TRBJ2-3 TRBV10-1 . . CASSEMFYTDTQYF TGCGCCAGCAGTGAGATGTTTTACACAGATACGCAGTATTTT
TRBJ2-3 TRBV9 . . CASSGPGGPRDTQYF TGTGCCAGCAGCGGACCCGGAGGGCCTAGAGATACGCAGTATTTT
TRBJ1-3 TRBV2 . once CASSDRTGNTIYF TGTGCCAGCAGTGACAGGACTGGAAACACCATATATTTT
TRBJ1-1 TRBV5-1 . . CASSTGTMNTEAFF TGCGCCAGCAGCACAGGAACGATGAACACTGAAGCTTTCTTT
TRBJ2-7 TRBV6-6 TRBD1 . CASSPAGQGGEQYF TGTGCCAGCAGTCCCGCGGGACAGGGTGGCGAGCAGTACTTC
TRBJ2-1 TRBV6-1 . . CASSETAGVPYNEQFF TGTGCCAGCAGTGAAACAGCAGGGGTTCCCTACAATGAGCAGTTCTTC
TRBJ1-6 TRBV20-1 . few CSAEGLSLHF TGCAGTGCAGAGGGCCTGTCCCTCCACTTT
TRBJ1-1 TRBV6-6 TRBD1 . CASSHDRAVVTEAFF TGTGCCAGCAGTCACGACAGGGCTGTTGTCACTGAAGCTTTCTTT
TRBJ1-1 TRBV15 . . CATSGPERLNTEAFF TGTGCCACCAGCGGGCCCGAAAGGTTGAACACTGAAGCTTTCTTT
TRBJ1-5 TRBV19 TRBD1 . CASSRGDRVAGQPQHF TGTGCCAGTAGTAGGGGAGACAGGGTGGCGGGTCAGCCCCAGCATTTT
TRBJ2-7 TRBV5-1 . once CASSSTGILFPYEQYF TGCGCCAGCAGCTCAACAGGGATTTTATTCCCCTACGAGCAGTACTTC
TRBJ1-6 TRBV25-1 TRBD1 . CASTLQGTGVSPLHF TGTGCCAGCACGTTACAGGGGACAGGGGTCTCACCCCTCCACTTT
TRBJ1-5 TRBV19 TRBD1 . CASSLTGTGPQHF TGTGCCAGTAGTCTCACAGGGACAGGGCCCCAGCATTTT
TRBJ1-4 TRBV6-5 . . CASSTNRVEKLFF TGTGCCAGCTCCACAAACAGGGTCGAAAAACTGTTTTTT
TRBJ1-5 TRBV27 . . CASSLGGSRQPQHF TGTGCCAGCAGTTTAGGGGGGTCGCGACAGCCCCAGCATTTT
TRBJ2-7 TRBV6-1 . . CASSEASPYEQYF TGTGCCAGCAGTGAAGCGAGCCCCTACGAGCAGTACTTC
TRBJ1-1 TRBV7-8 . once CAQLPNTEAFF TGTGCCCAACTCCCCAACACTGAAGCTTTCTTT
TRBJ2-7 TRBV9 . . CASSVGGGRNSYEQYF TGTGCCAGCAGCGTAGGGGGAGGCAGAAACTCCTACGAGCAGTACTTC
TRBJ2-2 TRBV12-3/TRBV12-4 . . CATYGRGELFF TGTGCCACCTACGGTCGAGGGGAGCTGTTTTTT
TRBJ2-7 TRBV7-9 . . CASSWGRDEQYF TGTGCCAGCAGCTGGGGCAGGGACGAGCAGTACTTC
TRBJ2-1 TRBV2 . . CASSVGESSYNEQFF TGTGCCAGCAGTGTTGGGGAGAGCTCCTACAATGAGCAGTTCTTC
TRBJ2-7 TRBV15 TRBD1 many CATSRDLQDRGIDEQYF TGTGCCACCAGCAGAGATTTACAGGACAGGGGTATAGACGAGCAGTACTTC
TRBJ2-1 TRBV7-9 . . CASSLAAGPYNEQFF TGTGCCAGCAGCTTAGCGGCGGGGCCATACAATGAGCAGTTCTTC
TRBJ1-3 TRBV7-6 TRBD1 once CASSLRAADRVGNTIYF TGTGCCAGCAGCTTAAGGGCCGCGGACAGGGTTGGAAACACCATATATTTT
TRBJ1-2 TRBV6-5 . . CASSRQDGYTF TGTGCCAGCAGTCGACAGGATGGCTACACCTTC
TRBJ1-2 TRBV19 . . CASRGGFSGGYTF TGTGCCAGTAGGGGAGGATTCTCAGGTGGCTACACCTTC
TRBJ1-4 TRBV29-1 . . CSVMRSGEKLFF TGCAGCGTTATGCGGTCCGGGGAAAAACTGTTTTTT
TRBJ2-7 TRBV10-2 . . CASSDRRVSYEQYF TGCGCCAGCAGTGACAGACGGGTTTCGTACGAGCAGTACTTC
TRBJ1-2 TRBV5-6 TRBD1 . CASSYGTAPSNYGYTF TGTGCCAGCAGTTACGGGACAGCCCCTTCTAACTATGGCTACACCTTC
TRBJ2-7 TRBV9 . . CASSVDQSPYEQYF TGTGCCAGCAGCGTAGATCAAAGCCCCTACGAGCAGTACTTC
TRBJ1-2 TRBV19 TRBD1 . CASSLTGDISYGYTF TGTGCCAGTAGTTTGACAGGGGATATCTCCTATGGCTACACCTTC
TRBJ2-1 TRBV5-6 . . CASSLANEQFF TGTGCCAGCAGCTTAGCGAATGAGCAGTTCTTC
TRBJ2-2 TRBV3-1/TRBV3-2 TRBD2 few CASSQASWLAANTGELFF TGTGCCAGCAGCCAAGCCTCCTGGCTAGCGGCGAACACCGGGGAGCTGTTTTTT
TRBJ2-5 TRBV28 TRBD2 . CASSLFPLAGDQETQYF TGTGCCAGCAGTTTGTTCCCACTAGCGGGGGACCAGGAGACCCAGTACTTC
TRBJ1-2 TRBV27 TRBD1 . CASSRTGHPTNYGYTF TGTGCCAGCAGCAGGACAGGGCACCCGACTAACTATGGCTACACCTTC
TRBJ2-1 TRBV29-1 TRBD1 . CSVNRGHEQFF TGCAGCGTCAACAGGGGACATGAGCAGTTCTTC
TRBJ2-2 TRBV5-4 . . CARSRGGGARTGELFF TGTGCCCGCAGCCGTGGTGGGGGGGCGCGAACCGGGGAGCTGTTTTTT
TRBJ2-5 TRBV7-9 TRBD2 . CASSLSGSGGIGETQYF TGTGCCAGCAGCTTATCCGGGAGCGGGGGGATTGGGGAGACCCAGTACTTC
TRBJ2-7 TRBV7-2 TRBD1 . CASSLPKRDRVAYEQYF TGTGCCAGCAGCTTACCCAAACGTGACAGGGTTGCCTACGAGCAGTACTTC
TRBJ2-4 TRBV2 . . CASSPRREKNIQYF TGTGCCAGCAGTCCGAGGCGAGAAAAAAACATTCAGTACTTC
TRBJ2-3 TRBV6-2/TRBV6-3 TRBD2 few CASSYSTSGGADTQYF TGTGCCAGCAGTTACTCGACTAGCGGGGGGGCAGATACGCAGTATTTT
TRBJ2-1 TRBV12-5 . once CASENGGPHNEQFF TGTGCTAGTGAAAACGGGGGGCCCCACAATGAGCAGTTCTTC